Presented here are 10 T cell receptor beta chains from one specimen sequenced in a study of vaccination effects on CD4 cells after COVID-19. The assay was immunoSEQ multiplex PCR, and TCRdb's table has in-frame clones only and misses some. The sample carries more than 55,000 clones, about 78% recorded once. At the end of less than 12 days of culture, CD4+ T cells were isolated. Each participant was given two doses of one vaccine (BNT162b2 or mRNA-1273). The antigens for these receptors are not known. The sample was CD4+ T cells from PBMCs cultured without peptide, taken after COVID-19 vaccination. The receptors stem from a human donor who received a COVID-19 vaccine.

CDR3 in amino acids: CSASHRGLNTEAFF. CDR3 DNA sequence: TGCAGTGCTAGTCACAGGGGGCTCAACACTGAAGCTTTCTTT. The V gene is TRBV20-1, the J gene TRBJ1-1, with 9 bases lining up with TRBD1. The CDR3 totals 14 residues. The junction had 4 bases not matched to a gene; V was cut back by 3 bases and J by 2 bases. Germline CDR1 and CDR2: DFQATT and SNEGSKA (reference sequence).

This chain links TRBV20-1 with TRBJ1-2; TRBD1 is a possible D gene (5 bases). Trimming removed 5 bases from V and 8 bases from J, with 12 bases in between. From germline, CDR1 is DFQATT and CDR2 SNEGSKA (reference sequence). This CDR3 is 11 amino acids long. The CDR3 nucleotides are TGCAGTGCTTGGACCGGGGCCGGCTACACCTTC. It is translated as CSAWTGAGYTF.

The V and J genes are TRBV7-2 and TRBJ2-3; the D call may be TRBD1 or TRBD2 (6 bases each). There are 16 residues in the CDR3. The germline V gene has CDR1 SGHTA and CDR2 FQGNSA. Trimming left V 7 bases short and J 2 bases short, with 19 bases between. For the CDR3, the DNA is TGTGCCAGCATCAAGCTACTGGGGGGCAACACAGATACGCAGTATTTT. Its translation is CASIKLLGGNTDTQYF.

This clone was recorded a few times. The chain recombines TRBV20-1 with TRBJ1-2, with 8 bases matching TRBD1. Germline V gene data show CDR1 as DFQATT and CDR2 as SNEGSKA (reference sequence). The CDR3 spans 10 residues. Unmatched junction bases numbered 2, after V lost 6 bases and J lost 8 bases. CDR3 coding DNA: TGCAGTGCCAGGGGGCAAGGCTACACCTTC. Its protein product is CSARGQGYTF.

The chain uses TRBV4-3 and TRBJ1-1, with D tentatively TRBD1 (6 bases). V shed 0 bases and J shed 1 base, with 6 bases lying between them. Germline CDR1 and CDR2: LGHNA and YSLEER. This CDR3 has 14 amino acids. As DNA, the CDR3 is TGCGCCAGCAGCCAAGAAGGGGGGAACACTGAAGCTTTCTTT. Translating gives CASSQEGGNTEAFF.

V gene TRBV27 combines with J gene TRBJ1-4; TRBD1 matches at 11 bases. CDR3 length equals 15 residues. The J segment lost 14 bases and the V segment lost 0 bases, leaving 8 bases of the junction unmatched. Looked up from germline, CDR1 is MNHEY and CDR2 is SMNVEV (reference sequence). CDR3 nucleotide sequence: TGTGCCAGCAGTTTATCGGGGACAGGGGGACTTAAGCTGTTTTTT. Its protein is CASSLSGTGGLKLFF. Full variable domain (missing parts from reference TRBV27 and TRBJ1-4): EAQVTQNPRYLITVTGKKLTVTCSQNMNHEYMSWYRQDPGLGLRQIYYSMNVEVTDKGDVPEGYKVSRKEKRNFPLILESPSPNQTSLYFCASSLSGTGGLKLFFGSGTQLSVL.

The chain joins TRBV7-8 to TRBJ1-2; D uncertain. Germline-derived CDR1 and CDR2 are SGHVS and FQNEAQ. The V gene lost 1 base and the J gene lost 2 bases, with 11 bases spanning the gap. The CDR3 consists of 15 residues. CDR3 in DNA: TGTGCCAGCAGCTTAGAGTACAGAGACAACTATGGCTACACCTTC. As protein: CASSLEYRDNYGYTF.

The gene calls are TRBV5-4 and TRBJ1-1; D perhaps matches TRBD1 (6 bases). V shed 0 bases and J shed 1 base, with 13 bases lying between them. From germline, CDR1 is SGHNT and CDR2 YYREEE (reference sequence). The CDR3 has 16 residues. The CDR3: CASSLARGGRNTEAFF. The CDR3 nucleotides are TGTGCCAGCAGCTTGGCCAGGGGCGGCAGGAACACTGAAGCTTTCTTT.

The rearrangement joins TRBV5-1 to TRBJ2-1; TRBD1 matches at 7 bases. CDR1 and CDR2 from the germline V gene are SGHRS and YFSETQ. The CDR3 loop spans 13 amino acids. V lost 6 bases and J lost 4; bases outside the gene matches: 4. CDR3 amino acids: CASTWTGYNEQFF. As DNA, the CDR3 is TGCGCCAGCACCTGGACAGGTTACAATGAGCAGTTCTTC.

This rearrangement joins TRBV7-9 to TRBJ2-6; D gene unclear. CDR1 is SEHNR, CDR2 FQNEAQ, per germline (reference sequence). Deletions cut 3 bases from V and 0 bases from J, with 12 bases between. This CDR3 has 17 residues. The chain's CDR3 is CASSLSSWSSGANVLTF. DNA for the CDR3: TGTGCCAGCAGCTTGTCTTCGTGGAGCTCTGGGGCCAACGTCCTGACTTTC. The variable domain in full, completed from reference TRBV7-9 and TRBJ2-6, reads DTGVSQNPRHKITKRGQNVTFRCDPISEHNRLYWYRQTLGQGPEFLTYFQNEAQLEKSRLLSDRFSAERPKGSFSTLEIQRTEQGDSAMYLCASSLSSWSSGANVLTFGAGSRLTVL.